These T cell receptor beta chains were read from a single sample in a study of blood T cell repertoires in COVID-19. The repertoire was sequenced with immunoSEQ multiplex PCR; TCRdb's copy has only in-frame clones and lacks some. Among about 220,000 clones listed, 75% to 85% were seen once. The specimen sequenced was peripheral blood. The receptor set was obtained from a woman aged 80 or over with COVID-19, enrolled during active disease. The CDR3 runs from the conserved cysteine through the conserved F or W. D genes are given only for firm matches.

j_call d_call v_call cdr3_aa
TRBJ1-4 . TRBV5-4 CASSVWTATNEKLFF
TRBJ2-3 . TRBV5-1 CASSSGGLLLTDTQYF
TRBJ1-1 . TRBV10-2 CASSEWGGNTEAFF
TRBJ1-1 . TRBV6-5 CASSLRQVWTEAFF
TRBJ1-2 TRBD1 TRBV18 CASSQGDRALGYTF
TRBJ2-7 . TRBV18 CASSPQGYGSEQYF
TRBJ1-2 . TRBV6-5 CASKEDGGAGYTF
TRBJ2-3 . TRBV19 CASSEGADTQYF
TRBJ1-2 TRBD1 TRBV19 CASSIQNRGHYGYTF
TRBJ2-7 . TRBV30 CAWKSGLSYEQYF
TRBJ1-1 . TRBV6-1 CASSERAEQAFF
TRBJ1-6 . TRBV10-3 CAISVNSYNSPLHF
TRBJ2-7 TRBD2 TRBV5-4 CASSLSGIAGEQYF
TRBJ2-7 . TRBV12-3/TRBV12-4 CASSSSPWEQYF
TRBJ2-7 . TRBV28 CASRTTGLSSYEQYF
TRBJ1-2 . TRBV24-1 CATSDATLRRGYTF
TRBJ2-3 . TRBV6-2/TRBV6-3 CASSYSYGDTQYF
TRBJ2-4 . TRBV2 CASSGEWLGAKNIQYF
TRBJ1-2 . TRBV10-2 CASSVRQSAYGYTF
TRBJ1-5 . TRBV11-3 CASSLVCESLLDSNQPQHF
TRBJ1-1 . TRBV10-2 CASRDNWNTEAFF
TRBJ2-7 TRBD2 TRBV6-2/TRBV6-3 CASSFPLAGSSYEQYF
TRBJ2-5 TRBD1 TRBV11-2 CASSHGTGGRQETQYF
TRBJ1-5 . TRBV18 CASSLVAGGNQPQHF
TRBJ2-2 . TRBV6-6 CASRIGGRGTGELFF
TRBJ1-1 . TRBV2 CASSERQGYEAFF
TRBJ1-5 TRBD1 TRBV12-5 CASGQTGGPYQPQHF
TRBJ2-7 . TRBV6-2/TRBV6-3 CASSQIYPVPRQYF
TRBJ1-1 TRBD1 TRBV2 CASSGTGGRTEAFF
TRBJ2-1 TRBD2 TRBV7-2 CASRQDSGRHSNEQFF
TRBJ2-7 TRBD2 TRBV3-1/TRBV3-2 CASGVAGGTYEQYF
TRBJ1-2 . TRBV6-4 CASSAQGTYGYTF
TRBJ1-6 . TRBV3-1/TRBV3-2 CASSQQAYNSPLHF
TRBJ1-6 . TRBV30 CAWSSRGLGNSPLHF
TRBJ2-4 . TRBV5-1 CASSLDGGVAKNIQYF
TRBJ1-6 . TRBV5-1 CASSSQGGYNSPLHF
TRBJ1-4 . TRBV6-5 CASSYRFNEKLFF
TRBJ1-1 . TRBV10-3 CAISEWGLAMNTEAFF
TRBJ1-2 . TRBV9 CASSVGWGGYGYTF
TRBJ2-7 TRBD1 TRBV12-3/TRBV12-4 CASSHGQGYEQYF
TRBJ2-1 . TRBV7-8 CASSAPGQSSYNEQFF
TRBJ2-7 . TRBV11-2 CASSAGPGHQYF
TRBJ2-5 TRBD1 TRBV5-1 CASSSQGVQETQYF
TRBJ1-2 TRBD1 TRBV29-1 CSVGGGMYGYTF
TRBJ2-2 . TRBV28 CASSLWTANTGELFF